The rows below give T cell receptor beta chains drawn from one sample of a study of blood T cell repertoires in COVID-19. Profiling relied on immunoSEQ multiplex PCR, and the TCRdb table lists in-frame clones only, not all of them. The sample includes about 320,000 clones, about 89% of them seen just once. Sequences were obtained from PBMCs or T cells enriched from blood (not recorded which). These receptors all come from a man aged 60-69 years who had recovered from COVID-19. CDR3s include the opening cysteine and the closing phenylalanine or tryptophan. The D gene is left open where the match is weak. Rows may omit the clone size; those that give it use once, few, many or a size class.

V gene	D gene	J gene	clone size	CDR3 DNA	CDR3 protein
TRBV5-1	NA	TRBJ1-3	once	TGCGCCAGCAGCTTGCAGGGTAATACTGGAAACACCATATATTTT	CASSLQGNTGNTIYF
TRBV28	TRBD1	TRBJ2-3	NA	TGTGCCAGCAGTTCGCCGGGACAGGGTCGTAGCACAGATACGCAGTATTTT	CASSSPGQGRSTDTQYF
TRBV11-2	NA	TRBJ1-1	NA	TGTGCCAGCAGCTTAGAATCTTGGCCGGGATGGGTGGTCTTT	CASSLESWPGWVVF
TRBV5-1	TRBD2	TRBJ2-3	NA	TGCGCCAGCAGCTTGTTGTATCGCGGACTAGCGGGAGGGGAGAGTAGCACAGATACGCAGTATTTT	CASSLLYRGLAGGESSTDTQYF
TRBV7-2	TRBD2	TRBJ2-3	once	TGTGCCAGCAGCTCCACTAGCGGGAGTGTTGCAGATACGCAGTATTTT	CASSSTSGSVADTQYF
TRBV6-5	NA	TRBJ1-1	NA	TGTGCCAGCAGTTACAGACAGCGCATTGAAGCTTTCTTT	CASSYRQRIEAFF
TRBV4-2	NA	TRBJ2-7	NA	TGTGCCAGCAGTCTCGCCTCCGGGACACCCGAGCAGTACTTC	CASSLASGTPEQYF
TRBV3-1/TRBV3-2	TRBD1	TRBJ1-2	NA	TGTGCCAGCAGCGTTTTTCGGACAGGCGGTGCTGGCTACACCTTC	CASSVFRTGGAGYTF
TRBV3-1/TRBV3-2	TRBD2	TRBJ2-7	NA	TGTGCCAGCAGGGGGACTAGCGGCTCCTACGAGCAGTACTTC	CASRGTSGSYEQYF
TRBV7-3	NA	TRBJ2-7	once	TGTGCCAGCAGCTTAGACGGGAGAGCTTCCGAGCAGTACTTC	CASSLDGRASEQYF
TRBV11-3	NA	TRBJ2-5	NA	TGTGCCAGCAGCCCAGGGGTGAACGGGGAGACCCAGTACTTC	CASSPGVNGETQYF
TRBV9	TRBD2	TRBJ2-2	NA	TGTGCCAGCAGCGTTGGGACTAGCGGTCTTTCCGGGGAGCTGTTTTTT	CASSVGTSGLSGELFF
TRBV5-1	TRBD2	TRBJ2-1	NA	TGCGCCAGCAGCCCTGTCGTACTAGCGGGAGCAAATGAGCAGTTCTTC	CASSPVVLAGANEQFF
TRBV5-6	NA	TRBJ1-1	once	TGTGCCAGCAGCTCCGGGAGGAGGAACACTGAAGCTTTCTTT	CASSSGRRNTEAFF
TRBV7-9	NA	TRBJ2-3	NA	TGTGCCAGCAGCCTACAGGAAGGGCTACGAGATACGCAGTATTTT	CASSLQEGLRDTQYF
TRBV19	TRBD1	TRBJ1-2	NA	TGTGCCAGTAGTACTGACAGGGTACAGGGCTACACCTTC	CASSTDRVQGYTF
TRBV24-1	TRBD2	TRBJ2-2	NA	TGTGCCACCAGTGATTTGACTAGCGGGAGTATAGTAGGAACCGGGGAGCTGTTTTTT	CATSDLTSGSIVGTGELFF
TRBV11-3	NA	TRBJ2-7	NA	TGTGCCAGCAGCTTAGGGGGAGGTTTCCACGAGCAGTACTTC	CASSLGGGFHEQYF
TRBV10-2	NA	TRBJ1-5	NA	TGCGCCAGCGAGCCGGGGGTAGGCAATCAGCCCCAGCATTTT	CASEPGVGNQPQHF
TRBV29-1	NA	TRBJ2-1	NA	TGCAGCGTCGTCCCTGAGCAGTTCTTC	CSVVPEQFF
TRBV3-1/TRBV3-2	NA	TRBJ1-5	NA	TGTGCCAGCAGCCAAGCCCAGGGTAATCAGCCCCAGCATTTT	CASSQAQGNQPQHF
TRBV28	TRBD2	TRBJ2-3	few	TGTGCCAGCAGTGGAACCGACCGGACTAGCGGGAGGGATACGCAGTATTTT	CASSGTDRTSGRDTQYF
TRBV2	NA	TRBJ2-1	NA	TGTGCCAGCCGAATGGTGCCCCAGTCTGAGCAGTTCTTC	CASRMVPQSEQFF
TRBV5-1	TRBD2	TRBJ2-7	NA	TGCGCCAGCAGCCCCACTAGCGGAGCTTTCTACGAGCAGTACTTC	CASSPTSGAFYEQYF